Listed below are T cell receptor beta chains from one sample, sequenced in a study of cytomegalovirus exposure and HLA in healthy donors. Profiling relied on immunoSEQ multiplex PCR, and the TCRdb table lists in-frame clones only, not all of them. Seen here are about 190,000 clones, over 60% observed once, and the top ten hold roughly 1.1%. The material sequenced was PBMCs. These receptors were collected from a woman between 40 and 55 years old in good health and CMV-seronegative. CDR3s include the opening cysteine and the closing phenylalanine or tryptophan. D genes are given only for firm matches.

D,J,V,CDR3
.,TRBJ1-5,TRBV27,CASSNNRGNQPQHF
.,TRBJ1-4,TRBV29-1,CSAASGISSNEKLFF
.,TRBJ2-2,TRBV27,CASSFLVNTGELFF
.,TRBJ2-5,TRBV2,CASSERGVGGGFWETQYF
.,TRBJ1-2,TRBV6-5,CASSWEGSYTF
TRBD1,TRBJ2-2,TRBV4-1,CASSRGQGRSGELFF
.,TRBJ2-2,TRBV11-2,CASSLGGGAGTGELFF
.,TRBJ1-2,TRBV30,CAWDRSGVNYGYTF
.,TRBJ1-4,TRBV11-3,CASSIFGRGATNEKLFF
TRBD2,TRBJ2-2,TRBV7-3,CASSPGTSGTGELFF
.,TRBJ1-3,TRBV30,CAWSVGGSAGNTIYF
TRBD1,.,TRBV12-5,CASGSPPGQPYEQYF
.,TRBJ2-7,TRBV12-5,CASGVGSGSHEQYF
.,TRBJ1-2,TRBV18,CASSPTGYGYTF
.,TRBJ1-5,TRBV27,CASSFGDSNQPQHF
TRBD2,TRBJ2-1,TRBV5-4,CASSLQLAGVNEQFF
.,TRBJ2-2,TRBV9,CASRQGVGRTGELFF
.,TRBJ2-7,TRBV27,CASSSPGTRYQYEQYF
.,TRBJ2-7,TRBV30,CAWSVVSYEQYF
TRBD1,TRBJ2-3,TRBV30,CAWTTGGGETDTQYF
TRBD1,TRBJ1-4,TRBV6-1,CASRGAGTVNEKLFF
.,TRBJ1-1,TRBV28,CASTSGPVNTEAFF
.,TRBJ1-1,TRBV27,CASTRVGSNTEAFF
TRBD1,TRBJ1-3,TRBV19,CASSTGGSGNTIYF
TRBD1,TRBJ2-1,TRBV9,CASTEKQGIEQFF
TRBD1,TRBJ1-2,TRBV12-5,CASGLEAGGFGYTF
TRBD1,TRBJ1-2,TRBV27,CASSPQGIYGYTF
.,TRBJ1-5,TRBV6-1,CASRKLTFSGPQHF
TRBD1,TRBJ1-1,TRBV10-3,CAISERGTGGAFF
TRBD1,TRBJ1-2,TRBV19,CASSPDRDLLSYGYTF
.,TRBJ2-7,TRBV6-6,CASSYQGRMDEQYF
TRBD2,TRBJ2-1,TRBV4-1,CASRLAGNLGNEQFF
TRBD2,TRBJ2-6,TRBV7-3,CASSLTSAGTGANVLTF
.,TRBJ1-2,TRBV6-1,CASSEMMTSGGYTF
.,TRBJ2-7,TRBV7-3,CASSQNPGHQYEQYF
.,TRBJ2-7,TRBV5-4,CASTNFPKLEQYF
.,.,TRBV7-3,CASSHSGIEQYF
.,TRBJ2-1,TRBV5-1,CASSLILADHEQFF
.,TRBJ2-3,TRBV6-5,CASRGLSTDTQYF
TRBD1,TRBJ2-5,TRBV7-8,CASSLTQGDQETQYF
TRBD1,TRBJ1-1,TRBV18,CASSPQGALNTEAFF
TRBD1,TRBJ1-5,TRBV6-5,CASSPQGAPGQPQHF
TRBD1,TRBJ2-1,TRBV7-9,CASSFRTGGTDEQFF
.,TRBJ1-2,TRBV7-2,CASSLDRTNYGYTF
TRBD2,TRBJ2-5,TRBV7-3,CASSLAGREGETQYF
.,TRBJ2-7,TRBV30,CAWSLVQGEQYF
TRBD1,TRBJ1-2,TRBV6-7,CASSWGQESGYTF